The sequence of this T cell receptor (beta chain) was determined in a study of Ad26.COV2.S vaccination and SARS-CoV-2 variants. Study information: By the intramuscular route, Ad26.COV2.S was given once, or twice 56 days apart.

With regard to this clone: Its target is unknown.

The V end was cut by 9 bases, the J end by 8 bases, with 14 bases between. The length of the CDR3 is 13 residues. Germline V gene data show CDR1 as LNHDA and CDR2 as SQIVND (reference sequence). General study points: Spike-specific TCR breadth was greater after Ad26.COV2.S than placebo. Recipients of either vaccine or placebo displayed similar breadth of non-spike TCRs.

TCRdb keeps only in-frame clones here, not all; method: immunoSEQ multiplex PCR. This sample has around 300,000 clones, with about 87% found just once. Treatment meaning: about 20 received Ad26.COV2.S at low or high dose, single or two shots; 5 received placebo; per-sample allocation not given. Material that was analyzed had been drawn on day 63 after the first vaccine or placebo injection. The chain has TRBV19 and TRBJ1-6; TRBD1 might be the D (6 bases). The origin of this receptor is a person between 18 and 65 years old who received the Ad26.COV2.S COVID-19 vaccine or a placebo. Sequenced here: peripheral blood, sampled in a trial of Ad26.COV2.S vaccine versus placebo. The CDR3 reads CASAQGYDSPLHF. For the CDR3, the DNA is TGTGCCAGCGCCCAGGGGTATGATTCACCCCTCCACTTT.